The rows below give T cell receptor beta chains drawn from one sample of a study of shared clonotypes between healthy human individuals. The repertoire was sequenced with immunoSEQ multiplex PCR; TCRdb's copy has only in-frame clones and lacks some. The data hold about 600,000 clones, with approximately 97% observed a single time. The material sequenced was naive CD4+ T cells sorted from blood. These receptors all stem from a woman in her 30s in good health. Each CDR3 is given with its conserved first and last residue. D genes are given only for firm matches. The size entry is marked missing in some rows and otherwise reads once, few, many or a size class.

CDR3aa: CASSGAENEQFF; CDR3nt: TGCGCCAGCAGTGGAGCTGAAAATGAGCAGTTCTTC; j_gene: TRBJ2-1; v_gene: TRBV10-1; d_gene: .; abundance: .
CDR3aa: CAWSTSGFYNEQFF; CDR3nt: TGTGCCTGGAGTACTAGCGGCTTCTACAATGAGCAGTTCTTC; j_gene: TRBJ2-1; v_gene: TRBV30; d_gene: TRBD2; abundance: .
CDR3aa: CAWSVAASLSYNEQFF; CDR3nt: TGTGCCTGGAGTGTGGCAGCTAGCTTATCCTACAATGAGCAGTTCTTC; j_gene: TRBJ2-1; v_gene: TRBV30; d_gene: .; abundance: .
CDR3aa: CASSWRQGATSTDTQYF; CDR3nt: TGCGCCAGCAGCTGGCGGCAGGGGGCAACTAGCACAGATACGCAGTATTTT; j_gene: TRBJ2-3; v_gene: TRBV5-1; d_gene: TRBD1; abundance: .
CDR3aa: CASSPGVDGYTF; CDR3nt: TGTGCCAGCAGCCCTGGGGTTGATGGCTACACCTTC; j_gene: TRBJ1-2; v_gene: TRBV5-4; d_gene: .; abundance: once
CDR3aa: CASSEVRTDTQYF; CDR3nt: TGTGCCAGCAGTGAAGTCCGCACAGATACGCAGTATTTT; j_gene: TRBJ2-3; v_gene: TRBV6-1; d_gene: .; abundance: .
CDR3aa: CASSLEGTGHVISEAFF; CDR3nt: TGCGCCAGCAGCTTGGAAGGGACAGGGCATGTCATCTCTGAAGCTTTCTTT; j_gene: TRBJ1-1; v_gene: TRBV5-1; d_gene: TRBD1; abundance: .
CDR3aa: CASSQVGEETYEQYF; CDR3nt: TGTGCCAGCAGTCAGGTTGGGGAAGAGACCTACGAGCAGTACTTC; j_gene: TRBJ2-7; v_gene: TRBV28; d_gene: .; abundance: .
CDR3aa: CASSFSRGRYGYTF; CDR3nt: TGTGCCAGCAGCTTTAGCCGGGGCCGCTATGGCTACACCTTC; j_gene: TRBJ1-2; v_gene: TRBV5-4; d_gene: .; abundance: .
CDR3aa: CASSRDRTNQPQHF; CDR3nt: TGTGCCAGCAGCCGAGACAGGACTAATCAGCCCCAGCATTTT; j_gene: TRBJ1-5; v_gene: TRBV28; d_gene: .; abundance: .
CDR3aa: CASSRTENQPQHF; CDR3nt: TGTGCCAGCAGCCGGACCGAAAATCAGCCCCAGCATTTT; j_gene: TRBJ1-5; v_gene: TRBV6-5; d_gene: .; abundance: .
CDR3aa: CASSEQENYGYTF; CDR3nt: TGTGCCAGCAGTGAACAGGAGAACTATGGCTACACCTTC; j_gene: TRBJ1-2; v_gene: TRBV6-1; d_gene: .; abundance: .
CDR3aa: CASSRPYRGEKETQYF; CDR3nt: TGTGCCAGCAGCCGACCCTACAGAGGGGAGAAGGAGACCCAGTACTTC; j_gene: TRBJ2-5; v_gene: TRBV5-4; d_gene: .; abundance: .
CDR3aa: CASSLARTTGELFF; CDR3nt: TGTGCCAGCAGCTTAGCTCGGACGACCGGGGAGCTGTTTTTT; j_gene: TRBJ2-2; v_gene: TRBV7-9; d_gene: .; abundance: .
CDR3aa: CASSSASGTGYEQYF; CDR3nt: TGTGCCAGCAGTTCCGCTAGCGGGACTGGCTACGAGCAGTACTTC; j_gene: TRBJ2-7; v_gene: TRBV28; d_gene: TRBD2; abundance: .
CDR3aa: CASNPAIGIGRAGGAETQYF; CDR3nt: TGTGCCAGCAATCCCGCTATCGGGATCGGGAGGGCGGGAGGGGCTGAGACCCAGTACTTC; j_gene: TRBJ2-5; v_gene: TRBV28; d_gene: TRBD2; abundance: .
CDR3aa: CATQSGGREVGRYNEQFF; CDR3nt: TGCGCCACCCAGTCGGGGGGCCGGGAAGTAGGCCGCTACAATGAGCAGTTCTTC; j_gene: TRBJ2-1; v_gene: TRBV10-1; d_gene: .; abundance: .
CDR3aa: CATRDRGTDTQYF; CDR3nt: TGTGCCACCCGGGACAGGGGCACAGATACGCAGTATTTT; j_gene: TRBJ2-3; v_gene: TRBV19; d_gene: TRBD1; abundance: .
CDR3aa: CASSGPAGQPQHF; CDR3nt: TGTGCCAGCAGCGGCCCGGCGGGTCAGCCCCAGCATTTT; j_gene: TRBJ1-5; v_gene: TRBV6-6; d_gene: .; abundance: .
CDR3aa: CAWSVPPTGKQYF; CDR3nt: TGTGCCTGGAGTGTACCCCCGACAGGAAAGCAGTACTTC; j_gene: TRBJ2-7; v_gene: TRBV30; d_gene: .; abundance: once
CDR3aa: CASSLRREVGKTQYF; CDR3nt: TGTGCCAGCAGCTTACGTCGGGAGGTGGGGAAGACCCAGTACTTC; j_gene: TRBJ2-5; v_gene: TRBV11-2; d_gene: TRBD2; abundance: once
CDR3aa: CASSCHRGRYSGANVLTF; CDR3nt: TGTGCCAGCAGCTGTCACAGGGGGCGTTATTCTGGGGCCAACGTCCTGACTTTC; j_gene: TRBJ2-6; v_gene: TRBV21-1; d_gene: .; abundance: once
CDR3aa: CASNGYQHYEQYF; CDR3nt: TGTGCCAGCAACGGGTACCAGCACTACGAGCAGTACTTC; j_gene: TRBJ2-7; v_gene: TRBV6-1; d_gene: .; abundance: once
CDR3aa: CASRSDGGPEAFF; CDR3nt: TGTGCCAGTAGGTCGGACGGAGGTCCTGAAGCTTTCTTT; j_gene: TRBJ1-1; v_gene: TRBV19; d_gene: .; abundance: .
CDR3aa: CASSSWTGGPLEAFF; CDR3nt: TGTGCCAGCAGTTCGTGGACAGGGGGCCCTCTTGAAGCTTTCTTT; j_gene: TRBJ1-1; v_gene: TRBV27; d_gene: TRBD1; abundance: .
CDR3aa: CASSERGNEQFF; CDR3nt: TGTGCCAGCAGTGAAAGGGGAAATGAGCAGTTCTTC; j_gene: TRBJ2-1; v_gene: TRBV2; d_gene: .; abundance: .
CDR3aa: CASRTQGFQETQYF; CDR3nt: TGTGCCAGCAGGACTCAGGGATTCCAAGAGACCCAGTACTTC; j_gene: TRBJ2-5; v_gene: TRBV27; d_gene: .; abundance: .
CDR3aa: CAGWTGDGYTF; CDR3nt: TGTGCCGGATGGACAGGGGATGGCTACACCTTC; j_gene: TRBJ1-2; v_gene: TRBV19; d_gene: TRBD1; abundance: .
CDR3aa: CASAEGHPPRNTQYF; CDR3nt: TGTGCCAGCGCTGAGGGACACCCACCGCGGAATACGCAGTATTTT; j_gene: TRBJ2-3; v_gene: TRBV2; d_gene: .; abundance: .
CDR3aa: CATSRDHREAEAFF; CDR3nt: TGTGCCACCAGCAGAGATCACAGGGAAGCTGAAGCTTTCTTT; j_gene: TRBJ1-1; v_gene: TRBV15; d_gene: .; abundance: .
CDR3aa: CASSVEGLGDEQFF; CDR3nt: TGTGCCAGCAGCGTAGAGGGACTAGGGGACGAGCAGTTCTTC; j_gene: TRBJ2-1; v_gene: TRBV9; d_gene: TRBD2; abundance: .
CDR3aa: CAWSSGTVSQPQHF; CDR3nt: TGTGCCTGGAGCTCCGGGACGGTCAGTCAGCCCCAGCATTTT; j_gene: TRBJ1-5; v_gene: TRBV30; d_gene: .; abundance: .
CDR3aa: CASSRGGLGEKLFF; CDR3nt: TGTGCCAGCAGCCGGGGGGGTTTGGGTGAAAAACTGTTTTTT; j_gene: TRBJ1-4; v_gene: TRBV7-2; d_gene: .; abundance: .
CDR3aa: CASSPNSDYEQYF; CDR3nt: TGTGCCAGCTCACCGAACAGCGACTACGAGCAGTACTTC; j_gene: TRBJ2-7; v_gene: TRBV18; d_gene: .; abundance: .
CDR3aa: CSATSDSYNEQFF; CDR3nt: TGCAGCGCAACTAGCGACTCCTACAATGAGCAGTTCTTC; j_gene: TRBJ2-1; v_gene: TRBV29-1; d_gene: TRBD2; abundance: .
CDR3aa: CAISESTYEQYF; CDR3nt: TGTGCCATCAGTGAGTCGACGTACGAGCAGTACTTC; j_gene: TRBJ2-7; v_gene: TRBV10-3; d_gene: .; abundance: .
CDR3aa: CASVPLLDVNEKLFF; CDR3nt: TGTGCCAGCGTACCCCTCCTCGACGTAAATGAAAAACTGTTTTTT; j_gene: TRBJ1-4; v_gene: TRBV5-8; d_gene: .; abundance: .
CDR3aa: CASSYSVITSNYGYTF; CDR3nt: TGTGCCAGCAGTTACTCGGTGATAACGTCTAACTATGGCTACACCTTC; j_gene: TRBJ1-2; v_gene: TRBV6-5; d_gene: .; abundance: .
CDR3aa: CASGLTGGQETQYF; CDR3nt: TGTGCTAGTGGTTTGACAGGGGGACAGGAGACCCAGTACTTC; j_gene: TRBJ2-5; v_gene: TRBV12-5; d_gene: TRBD1; abundance: .
CDR3aa: CASSSLAGEETQYF; CDR3nt: TGTGCCAGCAGTTCGTTAGCGGGAGAAGAGACCCAGTACTTC; j_gene: TRBJ2-5; v_gene: TRBV27; d_gene: TRBD2; abundance: .
CDR3aa: CASRGTRGLNTEAFF; CDR3nt: TGTGCCAGCAGGGGGACCAGGGGGCTCAACACTGAAGCTTTCTTT; j_gene: TRBJ1-1; v_gene: TRBV27; d_gene: TRBD1; abundance: once
CDR3aa: CASSFGGPNTGELFF; CDR3nt: TGCGCCAGCAGCTTTGGCGGTCCGAACACCGGGGAGCTGTTTTTT; j_gene: TRBJ2-2; v_gene: TRBV5-1; d_gene: .; abundance: .
CDR3aa: CASSSLGGRGTEAFF; CDR3nt: TGCGCCAGCAGTTCCCTTGGGGGTCGGGGCACTGAAGCTTTCTTT; j_gene: TRBJ1-1; v_gene: TRBV5-1; d_gene: .; abundance: .
CDR3aa: CASSQDGLAGGETQYF; CDR3nt: TGCGCCAGCAGCCAAGATGGCCTAGCGGGAGGAGAGACCCAGTACTTC; j_gene: TRBJ2-5; v_gene: TRBV4-1; d_gene: TRBD2; abundance: .
CDR3aa: CAISDPIQGNYGYTF; CDR3nt: TGTGCCATCAGTGACCCTATACAGGGAAACTATGGCTACACCTTC; j_gene: TRBJ1-2; v_gene: TRBV10-3; d_gene: .; abundance: .
CDR3aa: CASRQGLMNTEAFF; CDR3nt: TGTGCCAGCAGACAAGGACTGATGAACACTGAAGCTTTCTTT; j_gene: TRBJ1-1; v_gene: TRBV5-6; d_gene: .; abundance: .
CDR3aa: CASAGTGTGEGQYF; CDR3nt: TGCGCCAGCGCCGGAACCGGGACAGGGGAGGGGCAGTACTTC; j_gene: TRBJ2-7; v_gene: TRBV10-1; d_gene: TRBD1; abundance: .
CDR3aa: CASSLWDSSYEQYF; CDR3nt: TGTGCCAGCAGCTTGTGGGACAGCTCCTACGAGCAGTACTTC; j_gene: TRBJ2-7; v_gene: TRBV5-4; d_gene: TRBD1; abundance: .
CDR3aa: CASAVRGVYEQYF; CDR3nt: TGTGCCAGCGCTGTCCGGGGAGTCTACGAGCAGTACTTC; j_gene: TRBJ2-7; v_gene: TRBV2; d_gene: .; abundance: .
CDR3aa: CASSFPFTEAFF; CDR3nt: TGTGCCAGCAGCTTTCCCTTCACTGAAGCTTTCTTT; j_gene: TRBJ1-1; v_gene: TRBV5-4; d_gene: .; abundance: .
CDR3aa: CASSFPGTGGREQYF; CDR3nt: TGTGCCAGCAGTTTTCCCGGGACAGGGGGCCGGGAGCAGTACTTC; j_gene: TRBJ2-7; v_gene: TRBV28; d_gene: TRBD1; abundance: .